A single sample gave rise to the 32 T cell receptor beta chains below, sequenced in a study of blood T cell repertoires in COVID-19. Using immunoSEQ multiplex PCR, the repertoire was profiled, and TCRdb retains in-frame clones only, with some absent. Among around 300,000 clones listed, approximately 90% were seen once. Material: PBMCs or T cells enriched from blood (not recorded which). These receptors originate from a woman aged 18-29 years who had recovered from COVID-19.

This clone was seen more than once but under ten times. The CDR3 DNA sequence: TGCGCCAGCAGCGTCGGAGCCCAAGCGGGGAAAGAGACCCAGTACTTC. Translation gives CASSVGAQAGKETQYF. The chain links TRBV5-1 to TRBJ2-5; 7 bases are shared with TRBD2. The CDR3 sequence is 16 residues long. V lost 4 bases to trimming and J lost 3 bases; unmatched junction nucleotides: 12. The germline gives CDR1 SGHRS, CDR2 YFSETQ.

The chain recombines TRBV5-1 with TRBJ2-1; the match to TRBD2 covers 12 bases. The V gene's germline CDR1 is SGHRS and CDR2 YFSETQ. The CDR3 totals 15 residues. V lost 2 bases, J lost 4 bases, and 1 base stayed unmatched. For the CDR3, the DNA is TGCGCCAGCAGCTTAGGGACTAGCGGGTACAATGAGCAGTTCTTC. It yields the protein CASSLGTSGYNEQFF.

This chain joins TRBV6-5 and TRBJ2-2; no clear D gene. Germline values: CDR1 MNHEY, CDR2 SVGAGI. This CDR3 contains 14 residues. V was shortened by 6 bases and J by 4 bases, with 12 bases between the two germline ends. The CDR3 region is CASSPTTVTGELFF. The CDR3 DNA follows: TGTGCCAGCAGCCCCACCACAGTCACCGGGGAGCTGTTTTTT.

The chain is built from TRBV27 and TRBJ2-7; 9 nucleotides line up with TRBD1. The germline V gene encodes CDR1 MNHEY and CDR2 SMNVEV (reference sequence). The CDR3 consists of 13 residues. J lost 4 bases, V lost 4 bases, and 2 bases had no gene match. This chain's CDR3 is CASSSGTGYEQYF. As DNA, the CDR3 is TGTGCCAGCAGTTCGGGGACAGGGTACGAGCAGTACTTC.

The sample holds one count of this clone. V and J are TRBV9 and TRBJ1-5; no clear D gene. Germline V gene lookup returns CDR1 SGDLS and CDR2 YYNGEE. The CDR3 consists of 15 residues. V lost 3 bases to trimming and J lost 2 bases, with 12 bases between them. CDR3 amino acids: CASSADGNRNQPQHF. The CDR3 nucleotides read TGTGCCAGCAGCGCGGACGGGAATCGCAATCAGCCCCAGCATTTT.

The V gene is TRBV4-1, the J gene TRBJ2-3; TRBD2 aligns across 10 bases. This CDR3 comprises 14 residues. Per germline, CDR1 MGHRA and CDR2 YSYEKL. Germline trimming cut 1 base from V and 5 bases from J; bases unmatched to any gene: 0. In DNA form, the CDR3 reads TGCGCCAGCAGCCAAGTAGCGGGGGGAGATACGCAGTATTTT. It yields the protein CASSQVAGGDTQYF.

This clone was counted once. V gene TRBV29-1 combines with J gene TRBJ1-2; perhaps TRBD1 as D (5 bases). V lost 3 bases, J lost 7 bases, and 9 bases lay in between. The CDR3 is made up of 11 amino acids. The germline gives CDR1 SQVTM, CDR2 ANQGSEA. CDR3 sequence reads: CSVDRASGYTF. The CDR3 DNA reads as TGCAGCGTTGACAGGGCCTCTGGCTACACCTTC.

The CDR3 reads CASNGGATNTGELFF. The CDR3 nucleotides read TGTGCCAGCAACGGCGGGGCAACGAACACCGGGGAGCTGTTTTTT. The genes are TRBV2 and TRBJ2-2; possible D gene TRBD2, 6 bases. The CDR3 has 15 residues. With 7 bases removed from V and 0 bases from J, the gap between germline ends came to 12 bases. Germline V gene lookup returns CDR1 SNHLY and CDR2 FYNNEI.

The chain links TRBV5-6 to TRBJ2-7, with D possibly TRBD1 on 6 matching bases. CDR1 and CDR2 from the germline V gene are SGHDT and YYEEEE. The CDR3 contains 13 residues. The V end lost 2 bases, the J end lost 5 bases, and 11 bases lay between the germline ends. This chain's CDR3 is CASSFGTRHEQYF. Here the CDR3 DNA reads TGTGCCAGCAGCTTTGGGACAAGACACGAGCAGTACTTC.

CDR3 nucleotide sequence: TGTGCCAGCTCCCCGGCGGGGACTAATGAAAAACTGTTTTTT. It translates to CASSPAGTNEKLFF. The V and J genes are TRBV6-5 and TRBJ1-4, with unresolved D. V dropped 8 bases and J dropped 2 bases, with 12 bases sitting between them. The CDR3 is 14 amino acids. The germline CDR1 and CDR2 sequences are MNHEY and SVGAGI.

The chain joins TRBV7-6 to TRBJ2-7; 13 nucleotides align to TRBD2. The CDR3 extends over 14 amino acids. Losses at the gene ends were 5 bases for V and 5 bases for J; bases not matched to a gene: 3. Germline-derived CDR1 and CDR2 are SGHVS and FNYEAQ. The CDR3 is CASSPLAGGHEQYF. The CDR3 DNA sequence: TGTGCCAGCAGCCCACTAGCGGGGGGGCACGAGCAGTACTTC.

This clone was recorded a few times. This sequence joins TRBV14 and TRBJ2-2; no firm D call. The length of the CDR3 is 13 residues. CDR1 is SGHDN, CDR2 FVKESK, per germline. Trimming stripped 2 bases from V and 7 bases from J, with 8 bases between. The CDR3 protein is CASSQLLVGELFF. CDR3 nucleotide sequence: TGTGCCAGCAGCCAACTCCTAGTCGGGGAGCTGTTTTTT. Variable domain in full (rest from reference TRBV14 and TRBJ2-2): EAGVTQFPSHSVIEKGQTVTLRCDPISGHDNLYWYRRVMGKEIKFLLHFVKESKQDESGMPNNRFLAERTGGTYSTLKVQPAELEDSGVYFCASSQLLVGELFFGEGSRLTVL.

The chain joins TRBV28 to TRBJ1-5; 7 nucleotides agree with TRBD1. J was trimmed by 5 bases and V by 9 bases; bases with no gene match: 7. The CDR3 is 13 residues long. CDR1 is MDHEN and CDR2 is SYDVKM in the germline V gene. In nucleotides, the CDR3 is TGTGCCAGACTGGGACAGTTAGATCAGCCCCAGCATTTT. Translated: CARLGQLDQPQHF. The whole variable domain, remainder taken from reference TRBV28 and TRBJ1-5, is DVKVTQSSRYLVKRTGEKVFLECVQDMDHENMFWYRQDPGLGLRLIYFSYDVKMKEKGDIPEGYSVSREKKERFSLILESASTNQTSMYLCARLGQLDQPQHFGDGTRLSIL.

The chain links TRBV5-6 to TRBJ1-1; D uncertain. With 2 bases removed from V and 1 base from J, the gap between germline ends came to 12 bases. In germline, CDR1 is SGHDT, CDR2 YYEEEE. The CDR3 contains 15 residues. The CDR3 loop is CASSFAPIGNTEAFF. CDR3 DNA: TGTGCCAGCAGCTTCGCGCCAATCGGGAACACTGAAGCTTTCTTT.

The gene calls are TRBV25-1 and TRBJ2-3; D unclear. There are 12 residues in the CDR3. Germline V gene data show CDR1 as MGHDK and CDR2 as SYGVNS. Deletions cut 2 bases from V and 11 bases from J, with 11 bases between. The CDR3, as DNA: TGTGCCAGCAGTGAAGTTGGGCGAAGGCAGTATTTT. It yields the protein CASSEVGRRQYF. Together with reference TRBV25-1 and TRBJ2-3, the CDR3 gives the full variable domain: EADIYQTPRYLVIGTGKKITLECSQTMGHDKMYWYQQDPGMELHLIHYSYGVNSTEKGDLSSESTVSRIRTEHFPLTLESARPSHTSQYLCASSEVGRRQYFGPGTRLTVL.

The chain is built from TRBV28 and TRBJ1-4, with 9 bases identical to TRBD1. Germline CDR1 MDHEN, CDR2 SYDVKM. V was pared by 3 bases and J by 0 bases, with 17 bases of the junction left unmatched. The CDR3 sequence is 21 residues long. DNA for the CDR3: TGTGCCAGCAGTTTGGGACAGGGTCGGTTTACCCCCCTTGCAACTAATGAAAAACTGTTTTTT. This encodes CASSLGQGRFTPLATNEKLFF. Complete variable domain (other parts from reference TRBV28 and TRBJ1-4): DVKVTQSSRYLVKRTGEKVFLECVQDMDHENMFWYRQDPGLGLRLIYFSYDVKMKEKGDIPEGYSVSREKKERFSLILESASTNQTSMYLCASSLGQGRFTPLATNEKLFFGSGTQLSVL.

The gene calls are TRBV5-8 and TRBJ1-2, with a tentative D call TRBD1 (5 bases). Germline V gene lookup returns CDR1 SGHTS and CDR2 YDEGEE. The CDR3 sequence is 14 residues long. V lost 0 bases and J lost 5, with 11 bases in between. The CDR3 bases are TGTGCCAGCAGCTTGGTAGCGGGGCCGTATGGCTACACCTTC. Protein sequence: CASSLVAGPYGYTF.

The rearrangement uses TRBV4-1 and TRBJ2-1; D possibly corresponds to TRBD1 (6 bases). Germline V CDR1 and CDR2: MGHRA, YSYEKL. There are 18 residues in the CDR3. The germline V and J ends were trimmed by 0 bases and 6 bases, with 21 bases remaining between them. The CDR3 DNA sequence: TGCGCCAGCAGCCAAGAAGGAGACGCCCCCCTGGGGGCCAATGAGCAGTTCTTC. Protein: CASSQEGDAPLGANEQFF.

The chain recombines TRBV5-1 with TRBJ1-2; D possibly corresponds to TRBD1 (5 bases). Looked up from germline, CDR1 is SGHRS and CDR2 is YFSETQ. Between the trimmed V and J ends, which lost 0 bases and 4 bases, there was a span of 16 bases. This CDR3 region has 16 residues. The CDR3 loop reads CASSLAMGGKVYGYTF. CDR3 bases: TGCGCCAGCAGCTTGGCCATGGGGGGGAAGGTCTATGGCTACACCTTC.

This sequence joins TRBV6-6 and TRBJ2-1; the match to TRBD2 covers 11 bases. J lost 4 bases, V lost 8 bases, and 4 bases had no gene match. This CDR3 region has 14 residues. Germline V gene sequence: CDR1 MNHNY, CDR2 SVGAGI (reference sequence). The CDR3 DNA follows: TGTGCCAGCGGGTTAGCGGGGGGGTACAATGAGCAGTTCTTC. This sequence encodes CASGLAGGYNEQFF.

The chain joins TRBV29-1 to TRBJ1-5; the match to TRBD1 covers 8 bases. CDR1 is SQVTM and CDR2 is ANQGSEA in the germline V gene. After removal of 1 base from V and 9 bases from J, the junction contained 11 bases not matched to a gene. The CDR3 is 15 amino acids. This CDR3 reads CSVEGDAGGAAPQHF. The CDR3, as DNA: TGCAGCGTTGAAGGGGACGCAGGGGGCGCGGCGCCCCAGCATTTT.

In this sample, this clone turned up once. This chain joins TRBV11-3 and TRBJ2-1; weak D call: TRBD1 (5 bases). Per germline, CDR1 SGHNT and CDR2 YENEEA. V lost 3 bases to trimming and J lost 8 bases, with 8 bases between them. The CDR3 has 12 residues. The CDR3 loop is CASSFDRYEQFF. CDR3 coding DNA: TGTGCCAGCAGCTTTGACAGATATGAGCAGTTCTTC.

This sequence joins TRBV6-5 and TRBJ2-1, with 7 bases aligning to TRBD1. CDR3 size: 14 residues. Germline CDR1 is MNHEY and CDR2 is SVGAGI. V was pared by 6 bases and J by 0 bases, with 2 bases of the junction left unmatched. The CDR3 loop reads CASRGQVSYNEQFF. CDR3 coding DNA: TGTGCCAGCAGAGGACAGGTCTCCTACAATGAGCAGTTCTTC.

The chain combines TRBV27 with TRBJ1-2, with TRBD1 identical over 7 bases. Germline CDR1 reads MNHEY; CDR2 reads SMNVEV (reference sequence). This CDR3 spans 12 amino acids. Germline trimming cut 8 bases from V and 8 bases from J; bases unmatched to any gene: 8. CDR3: CASGRDSEGYTF. Written as DNA, the CDR3 is TGTGCCAGCGGGCGGGACAGCGAAGGCTACACCTTC.

J is TRBJ2-1 and V is TRBV4-2; TRBD1 matches at 11 bases. The germline V gene has CDR1 LGHNA and CDR2 YNFKEQ. V trimming: 4 bases; J trimming: 7 bases; junction bases outside the gene matches: 6. The CDR3 totals 15 residues. The CDR3 here is CASSPAGTGGNEQFF. In nucleotides, the CDR3 is TGTGCCAGCAGCCCAGCCGGGACAGGGGGAAATGAGCAGTTCTTC.

The chain carries TRBV6-5 and TRBJ1-1, with D perhaps matching TRBD1 (6 bases). The CDR3 length is 14 residues. V was trimmed by 5 bases and J by 4 bases, leaving 14 bases between them. The germline V gene has CDR1 MNHEY and CDR2 SVGAGI. The CDR3 region has the DNA TGTGCCAGCAGTCAACAGGGATCGGTCACTGAAGCTTTCTTT. Protein sequence: CASSQQGSVTEAFF.

This rearrangement joins TRBV15 to TRBJ2-7, with 7 bases matching TRBD1. Losses at the gene ends were 6 bases for V and 0 bases for J; bases not matched to a gene: 2. Per the germline V gene, CDR1 is LNHNV and CDR2 is YYDKDF (reference sequence). The CDR3 sequence is 13 residues long. CDR3 nucleotide sequence: TGTGCCACCAGTACAGGGGCCTCCTACGAGCAGTACTTC. Its protein product is CATSTGASYEQYF. Together with reference TRBV15 and TRBJ2-7, the CDR3 gives the full variable domain: DAMVIQNPRYQVTQFGKPVTLSCSQTLNHNVMYWYQQKSSQAPKLLFHYYDKDFNNEADTPDNFQSRRPNTSFCFLDIRSPGLGDTAMYLCATSTGASYEQYFGPGTRLTVT.

The table lists this clone with a count of one. This sequence joins TRBV24-1 and TRBJ1-5; D is uncertain. V lost 4 bases and J 5 bases, leaving 14 bases between the germline ends. The CDR3 is 15 residues long. CDR1 is KGHDR and CDR2 is SFDVKD in the germline V gene. CDR3 amino acids: CATSDGGSPHQPQHF. DNA for the CDR3: TGTGCCACCAGTGACGGAGGGTCCCCCCATCAGCCCCAGCATTTT.

The rearrangement uses TRBV5-1 and TRBJ2-2; weak D call: TRBD1 (6 bases). This CDR3 spans 16 amino acids. Looked up from germline, CDR1 is SGHRS and CDR2 is YFSETQ. Trimming took off 6 bases at V and 0 bases at J, with 15 bases between the two ends. CDR3: CASNLEQGANTGELFF. The CDR3 DNA follows: TGCGCCAGCAATCTGGAACAGGGCGCGAACACCGGGGAGCTGTTTTTT.

The V call is TRBV19, the J call TRBJ1-1, with 9 nucleotides matching TRBD1. Germline values: CDR1 LNHDA, CDR2 SQIVND (reference sequence). Trimming at V came to 1 base and at J to 0 bases, leaving 9 bases not matched to a gene. This CDR3 spans 18 amino acids. In nucleotides, the CDR3 is TGTGCCAGTAGTATAGCCCCGGGACAGGGATTGGTGAACACTGAAGCTTTCTTT. Protein product: CASSIAPGQGLVNTEAFF.

The chain uses TRBV6-1 and TRBJ2-1; D remains unclear. V lost 3 bases to trimming and J lost 0 bases, with 9 bases between them. The CDR3 consists of 15 residues. Germline V gives CDR1 MNHNS, CDR2 SASEGT. The CDR3 sequence: CASSDPPSSYNEQFF. For the CDR3, the DNA is TGTGCCAGCAGTGATCCCCCCAGCTCCTACAATGAGCAGTTCTTC.

The chain joins TRBV28 to TRBJ1-5; 7 bases are a match to TRBD1. This CDR3 region has 14 residues. J was trimmed by 7 bases and V by 5 bases; bases with no gene match: 8. CDR1 is MDHEN and CDR2 is SYDVKM in the germline V gene. The CDR3 reads CASSLYRGEQPQHF. The CDR3 DNA sequence: TGTGCCAGCAGTCTCTACAGGGGCGAACAGCCCCAGCATTTT.